This T cell receptor beta chain stems from a study of cytomegalovirus exposure and HLA in healthy donors. Study-wide results and limits: Most TCR beta V segments were productive about 87% or about 30% of the time in an earlier analysis. TCR beta V- and J-gene trimming was later associated with a missense DCLRE1C variant.

V was trimmed by 5 bases and J by 3 bases, leaving 14 bases between them. The length of the CDR3 is 14 residues. Germline V gene lookup returns CDR1 MDHEN and CDR2 SYDVKM. The PCR was carried out with 60 Vbeta primers and 13 Jbeta primers. Assay: immunoSEQ multiplex PCR; the TCRdb copy retains only in-frame clones and omits some. Counted here are under 150,000 clones, 82% occurring once; the ten biggest clones make up around 2.5%. As regards this clone: Its antigen is undetermined.

Sequencing was performed on PBMCs. This TCR was recovered from a male donor in good health and CMV-seronegative. This chain connects TRBV28 to TRBJ2-7; D might be TRBD1 (5 bases). Here the CDR3 reads CASSLRVPVYEQYF. As DNA, the CDR3 is TGTGCCAGCAGTCTCAGGGTCCCTGTCTACGAGCAGTACTTC.